The sequence of this TCR beta chain was determined in a study of T cell clones after liver transplantation. Study background: Without induction therapy, subjects received standard immunosuppression until 12-24 months post-transplant. Tolerant meant at least one year fully off immunosuppression without liver enzymes above twice normal. General observations from the study: These preliminary findings come from unstandardized post-transplant sampling times.

Repertoires were generated with immunoSEQ multiplex PCR, while TCRdb's copy carries only in-frame clones and drops some. The sample has about 75,000 clones; around four fifths are singletons. With respect to this clone: Antigen specificity is unknown.

The specimen comprised CD4+ T cells from blood, sampled about 50 months after liver transplant. The TCR comes from a human patient who received a liver transplant. T cells may partly derive from the graft donor.

DNA for the CDR3: TGTGCCAGCAGCGGGGTGAGGTTTAACTATGGCTACACCTTC. As protein: CASSGVRFNYGYTF. The chain employs TRBV7-2 and TRBJ1-2; D not certain. Trimming shortened V by 5 bases and J by 1 base, and 11 bases separated the two germline ends. CDR3 size: 14 residues. CDR1 and CDR2 from the germline V gene are SGHTA and FQGNSA. Full variable domain (outside the CDR3, taken from reference TRBV7-2 and TRBJ1-2): GAGVSQSPSNKVTEKGKDVELRCDPISGHTALYWYRQSLGQGLEFLIYFQGNSAPDKSGLPSDRFSAERTGGSVSTLTIQRTQQEDSAVYLCASSGVRFNYGYTFGSGTRLTVV.